This T cell receptor beta chain emerged from a study of OX40 agonist ivuxolimab in advanced cancers. CDR3 size: 14 residues. Looked up from germline, CDR1 is LGHNA and CDR2 is YNFKEQ. Trimming shortened V by 7 bases and J by 3 bases, and 13 bases separated the two germline ends. Assay used: immunoSEQ multiplex PCR; TCRdb lists only in-frame clones, some missing. The sample has 45,000 or so clones, 88% seen once. The source was CD4+ or CD8+ T cells sorted from blood, collected in a trial of the OX40 agonist ivuxolimab. The sequence was collected from an adult with an advanced solid tumor such as melanoma, head and neck, liver or kidney cancer. The genes are TRBV4-2 and TRBJ1-3; D gene ambiguous. The CDR3 bases are TGTGCCAGCACCAGTGGTTTTTATGGAAACACCATATATTTT. It is translated as CASTSGFYGNTIYF.